This T cell receptor (beta chain) emerged from a study of patients and donors after allogeneic stem cell transplantation. This clonotype was picked up a small number of times. In germline, CDR1 is SGHRS, CDR2 YFSETQ. V was clipped by 4 bases and J by 7 bases; unmatched bases: 10. The CDR3 has 14 residues. TCRdb ran MiXCR on the RT-PCR reads and lists one entry per CDR3 protein. The repertoire consists of about 410,000 distinct CDR3 sequences, with around 15% occurring once and the leading ten covering just over 7%. The rearrangement joins TRBV5-1 to TRBJ2-5, with TRBD1 identical over 7 bases. The specimen was blood, either unsorted or a sorted T cell fraction (not recorded which). This TCR was recovered from a human donor who was either an allogeneic HSCT recipient or a stem cell or donor lymphocyte infusion donor (not recorded which). It is not recorded whose cells these are; they may come from a transplant donor. In DNA, the CDR3 is TGCGCCAGCAGCCAAGGACAGGTCATGGGGACCCAGTACTTC. Its protein product is CASSQGQVMGTQYF.